The clone carrying this T cell receptor beta chain was recorded a few times. These data belong to a study of T cells after yellow fever vaccination. V lost 0 bases, J lost 0 bases, and 9 bases lay in between. There are 16 residues in the CDR3. Germline CDR1 is LGHNA and CDR2 is YSLEER. The 5'RACE template-switching step produced TCR cDNA and added a universal primer site and UMIs. Each CDR3 protein gets one entry after TCRdb re-called the 5' RACE reads with MiXCR. The sample comprises fewer than 100,000 distinct CDR3 sequences, 4.5% to 6% of which are singletons, and about two fifths rests with the top ten.

The input for sequencing was CD8+ T cells sorted from PBMCs, taken 10 days after the yellow fever booster vaccination. The gene calls are TRBV4-3 and TRBJ2-1, with a possible D match to TRBD2 (5 bases). The origin of this receptor is a man aged 18 to 29 who received the YFV17D yellow fever vaccine. The CDR3 DNA sequence: TGCGCCAGCAGCCAAGAAGGACGGGACTCCTACAATGAGCAGTTCTTC. It translates to CASSQEGRDSYNEQFF.